This TCR beta chain appears in the sequencing data of a study of CD8 T cells in ankylosing spondylitis. Findings and limits, study-wide: Characteristic of ankylosing spondylitis blood, it appeared, was a TCR beta motif comprising several highly homologous variants.

Generation of TCR beta libraries employed quantitative 5'-RACE incorporating molecular barcodes. TCRdb reprocessed the 5' RACE reads via MiXCR and lists one record per CDR3 protein. The data contain 750,000 to 850,000 distinct CDR3 sequences, approximately 10% of them singletons. As regards this clonotype: Its antigen is currently unknown.

The CDR3 runs to 15 residues. The V end was cut by 4 bases, the J end by 2 bases, with 16 bases between. Germline V gene sequence: CDR1 DFQATT, CDR2 SNEGSKA (reference sequence). This receptor was identified in a male donor with ankylosing spondylitis. The specimen was blood, either unsorted or a sorted T cell fraction (not recorded which). The chain has TRBV20-1 and TRBJ2-3; no firm D call. The CDR3 DNA reads as TGCAGTGCTACCAGCCCCCGATCCTCCACAGATACGCAGTATTTT. Translation gives CSATSPRSSTDTQYF.